Below, 27 T cell receptor beta chains from the same sample are listed, as sequenced in a study of beta chain features in type 1 diabetes. General observations from the study: Moderate yet significant TCRB CDR3 shortening was seen in Type 1 diabetes patients in all four CD4+ subsets.

No antigen has been assigned to these receptors. The whole isolated RNA underwent reverse transcription, so sequencing captured expressed TCRB transcripts. The protocol was immunoSEQ multiplex PCR, while the TCRdb copy is restricted to in-frame clones and leaves out a portion. The sample has a few hundred thousand clones; roughly 15% are singletons. Sequencing input: naive CD4+ T cells from blood. The receptors shown here come from a young man with type 1 diabetes.

This clone was detected only a few times. The rearrangement links TRBV6-1 to TRBJ1-5; D is possibly TRBD1 (5 bases). V gave up 4 bases and J gave up 5 bases, with 15 bases separating them. Germline loops: CDR1 MNHNS, CDR2 SASEGT. The CDR3 has 15 amino acids. The CDR3: CASSVWGPTDQPQHF. The CDR3 bases are TGTGCCAGCAGTGTGTGGGGCCCGACGGATCAGCCCCAGCATTTT.

The sample holds a few counts of this clone. The V and J genes are TRBV20-1 and TRBJ2-7; TRBD1 might be the D (5 bases). The germline V and J ends were trimmed by 6 bases and 5 bases, with 8 bases remaining between them. Per the germline V gene, CDR1 is DFQATT and CDR2 is SNEGSKA (reference sequence). CDR3 length: 10 residues. For the CDR3, the DNA is TGCAGTGCGTCAGGGAACGAGCAGTACTTC. The encoded protein is CSASGNEQYF.

The chain combines TRBV15 with TRBJ2-5, with D tentatively TRBD2 (5 bases). V lost 0 bases and J 5 bases, leaving 13 bases between the germline ends. This CDR3 is built from 15 residues. CDR1 and CDR2 (germline): LNHNV, YYDKDF (reference sequence). CDR3 region: CATSRDRPRGETQYF. CDR3 nucleotides: TGTGCCACCAGCAGAGATCGTCCGAGAGGGGAGACCCAGTACTTC. Combining the CDR3 with reference TRBV15 and TRBJ2-5 gives the whole variable domain DAMVIQNPRYQVTQFGKPVTLSCSQTLNHNVMYWYQQKSSQAPKLLFHYYDKDFNNEADTPDNFQSRRPNTSFCFLDIRSPGLGDTAMYLCATSRDRPRGETQYFGPGTRLLVL.

This chain connects TRBV30 to TRBJ1-1; D gene ambiguous. Germline V gene lookup returns CDR1 GTSNPN and CDR2 SVGIG (reference sequence). The CDR3 is made up of 14 amino acids. The V end was cut by 3 bases, the J end by 5 bases, with 16 bases between. CDR3 protein: CAWRSGIVRTEAFF. CDR3 bases: TGTGCCTGGAGATCGGGGATCGTGAGGACTGAAGCTTTCTTT.

The V and J genes are TRBV7-9 and TRBJ1-5, with D unclear. V lost 5 bases and J lost 0, with 8 bases in between. CDR1 is SEHNR and CDR2 is FQNEAQ in the germline V gene (reference sequence). The CDR3 is 14 residues long. The CDR3 DNA reads TGTGCCAGCAGCGCCCAGAATAGCAATCAGCCCCAGCATTTT. Its protein product is CASSAQNSNQPQHF.

This clone showed up just a few times. The chain is built from TRBV7-9 and TRBJ2-1; 7 bases are a match to TRBD1. The CDR3 consists of 13 residues. The germline V gene has CDR1 SEHNR and CDR2 FQNEAQ (reference sequence). Trimming removed 0 bases from V and 10 bases from J; junction bases left unmatched: 3. The CDR3 coding sequence is TGTGCCAGCAGCTTAGCCGGGACAGTCGAGCAGTTCTTC. The encoded protein is CASSLAGTVEQFF.

This chain joins TRBV7-8 and TRBJ2-2; no definite D call. Germline V gives CDR1 SGHVS, CDR2 FQNEAQ. The CDR3 has 15 amino acids. Trimming cost V 1 base and J 2 bases, with 8 bases left between them. CDR3 nucleotide sequence: TGTGCCAGCAGCTTAGGCAGAACAAACACCGGGGAGCTGTTTTTT. As protein: CASSLGRTNTGELFF.

The sample holds a few counts of this clone. The CDR3 region is CASSERLAGRTDTQYF. The CDR3 DNA sequence: TGTGCCAGCAGTGAGCGACTAGCGGGGCGCACAGATACGCAGTATTTT. The J gene is TRBJ2-3, the V gene TRBV2, with TRBD2 matching over 11 bases. CDR3 size: 16 residues. J gave up 1 base and V 3 bases, and 3 bases lay outside the gene matches. In germline, CDR1 is SNHLY, CDR2 FYNNEI. Full variable domain (missing parts from reference TRBV2 and TRBJ2-3): EPEVTQTPSHQVTQMGQEVILRCVPISNHLYFYWYRQILGQKVEFLVSFYNNEISEKSEIFDDQFSVERPDGSNFTLKIRSTKLEDSAMYFCASSERLAGRTDTQYFGPGTRLTVL.

This clone has a handful of counts. The rearrangement links TRBV28 to TRBJ1-2; TRBD1 matches 7 bases. The V segment lost 4 bases and the J segment 8 bases; nucleotides outside the gene matches: 4. Germline loops: CDR1 MDHEN, CDR2 SYDVKM. The CDR3 runs 12 residues. The CDR3 coding sequence is TGTGCCAGCAGTTCGGGACAGAGAGGCTACACCTTC. Translated: CASSSGQRGYTF.

The rearrangement uses TRBV5-1 and TRBJ2-7; D is possibly TRBD1 (6 bases). Trimming shortened V by 4 bases and J by 2 bases, and 10 bases separated the two germline ends. CDR1 is SGHRS and CDR2 is YFSETQ in the germline V gene. This CDR3 spans 13 amino acids. The chain's CDR3 is CASSKGHAYEQYF. CDR3 DNA sequence: TGCGCCAGCAGCAAGGGACATGCCTACGAGCAGTACTTC.

The chain employs TRBV18 and TRBJ2-3, with D hard to call. Trimming stripped 2 bases from V and 1 base from J, with 4 bases between. Germline CDR1 is KGHSH and CDR2 is LQKENI. The length of the CDR3 is 13 residues. In DNA form, the CDR3 reads TGTGCCAGCTCACCAGCGGGCACAGATACGCAGTATTTT. It yields the protein CASSPAGTDTQYF.

This clone was recorded a few times. V gene TRBV5-1 combines with J gene TRBJ2-7; no definite D call. V lost 0 bases to trimming and J lost 2 bases, with 12 bases between them. The CDR3 runs to 15 residues. CDR1 SGHRS and CDR2 YFSETQ come from the germline V gene. CDR3 protein: CASSLAADTTYEQYF. In nucleotides, the CDR3 is TGCGCCAGCAGCTTGGCCGCAGACACCACCTACGAGCAGTACTTC.

This clone was seen a handful of times. This chain joins TRBV28 and TRBJ2-7; a weak D match, TRBD2 (5 bases). Deletions cut 6 bases from V and 7 bases from J, with 16 bases between. Germline lookup yields CDR1 MDHEN and CDR2 SYDVKM. The CDR3 is made up of 13 amino acids. CDR3 DNA sequence: TGTGCCAGCAGCGCAGACTACCTCCGGGAGCAGTACTTC. This sequence encodes CASSADYLREQYF.

This clone turned up a few times. The CDR3 DNA reads as TGTGCCAGCAGCTCGGAGACAGTTAGCAATCAGCCCCAGCATTTT. Translated: CASSSETVSNQPQHF. The rearrangement links TRBV7-8 to TRBJ1-5; D might be TRBD1 (5 bases). Germline V gene data show CDR1 as SGHVS and CDR2 as FQNEAQ. V shed 4 bases and J shed 0 bases, with 10 bases lying between them. The CDR3 contains 15 residues.

V and J are TRBV5-4 and TRBJ2-4, with D possibly matching TRBD1 (5 bases). Trimming removed 0 bases from V and 9 bases from J, with 16 bases in between. The CDR3 totals 15 residues. Germline V gene sequence: CDR1 SGHNT, CDR2 YYREEE (reference sequence). CDR3 loop: CASSLAANRFSIQYF. In DNA form, the CDR3 reads TGTGCCAGCAGCTTGGCGGCTAACAGGTTTAGCATTCAGTACTTC.

A few counts support this clone. The V gene is TRBV5-6, the J gene TRBJ1-6; D unresolved. Germline CDR1 SGHDT, CDR2 YYEEEE. This CDR3 is 15 amino acids long. Trimming took 4 bases from V and 7 from J, leaving 15 bases between them. The CDR3 DNA is TGTGCCAGCAGCCCTGCACGGGAGATCAATTCACCCCTCCACTTT. Protein product: CASSPAREINSPLHF.

This chain links TRBV19 with TRBJ1-5; 11 nucleotides agree with TRBD1. Looked up from germline, CDR1 is LNHDA and CDR2 is SQIVND (reference sequence). The CDR3 runs 14 residues. V trimming: 3 bases; J trimming: 7 bases; junction bases outside the gene matches: 2. The CDR3 protein is CASSMGQGVQPQHF. CDR3 bases: TGTGCCAGTAGTATGGGACAGGGGGTCCAGCCCCAGCATTTT.

The J gene is TRBJ2-1, the V gene TRBV14, with 9 positions matching TRBD2. V gave up 7 bases and J gave up 5 bases; unmatched junction bases: 6. Germline V lookup: CDR1 SGHDN, CDR2 FVKESK. The CDR3 extends over 14 amino acids. For the CDR3, the DNA is TGTGCCAGCAACCTAGCGGGGCTTCACAATGAGCAGTTCTTC. Amino acids: CASNLAGLHNEQFF. Variable domain in full (rest from reference TRBV14 and TRBJ2-1): EAGVTQFPSHSVIEKGQTVTLRCDPISGHDNLYWYRRVMGKEIKFLLHFVKESKQDESGMPNNRFLAERTGGTYSTLKVQPAELEDSGVYFCASNLAGLHNEQFFGPGTRLTVL.

The V call is TRBV6-6, the J call TRBJ2-7; 12 bases match TRBD2. The CDR3 has 15 amino acids. The ends lost 6 bases at V and 3 bases at J; junction bases unmatched: 6. Germline V gene sequence: CDR1 MNHNY, CDR2 SVGAGI (reference sequence). CDR3 region: CASSYLAGGDYEQYF. The CDR3 coding sequence is TGTGCCAGCAGCTACCTAGCGGGGGGGGACTACGAGCAGTACTTC.

The rearrangement uses TRBV4-3 and TRBJ2-5; D is possibly TRBD2 (5 bases). Looked up from germline, CDR1 is LGHNA and CDR2 is YSLEER. The V and J ends lost 1 base and 1 base respectively, with 7 bases between them. The CDR3 runs to 14 residues. CDR3 sequence: CASSQVEGQETQYF. CDR3 coding DNA: TGCGCCAGCAGCCAAGTAGAGGGCCAAGAGACCCAGTACTTC.

This chain joins TRBV5-1 and TRBJ1-2, with D tentatively TRBD1 (6 bases). This CDR3 spans 15 amino acids. V lost 4 bases to trimming and J lost 4 bases, with 17 bases between them. Germline V gene sequence: CDR1 SGHRS, CDR2 YFSETQ. The CDR3 protein is CASSPGSTGTYGYTF. As DNA, the CDR3 is TGCGCCAGCAGCCCGGGGTCTACAGGGACCTATGGCTACACCTTC. Full variable domain (outside the CDR3, taken from reference TRBV5-1 and TRBJ1-2): KAGVTQTPRYLIKTRGQQVTLSCSPISGHRSVSWYQQTPGQGLQFLFEYFSETQRNKGNFPGRFSGRQFSNSRSEMNVSTLELGDSALYLCASSPGSTGTYGYTFGSGTRLTVV.

The V call is TRBV6-4, the J call TRBJ1-4, with D perhaps matching TRBD1 (5 bases). CDR3 length: 14 residues. CDR1 and CDR2 from the germline V gene are MRHNA and SNTAGT. Between the trimmed V and J ends, which lost 3 bases and 8 bases, there was a span of 13 bases. The CDR3 coding sequence is TGTGCCAGCAGTGAATGCAGGGTGTGGGAAAAACTGTTTTTT. It specifies CASSECRVWEKLFF.

This clone was seen only a few times. The rearrangement uses TRBV5-4 and TRBJ2-3, with a tentative D call TRBD2 (5 bases). CDR3 length: 14 amino acids. Looked up from germline, CDR1 is SGHNT and CDR2 is YYREEE (reference sequence). Trimming shortened V by 0 bases and J by 0 bases, and 5 bases separated the two germline ends. The CDR3 coding sequence is TGTGCCAGCAGCTTGGGGACTAGCACAGATACGCAGTATTTT. This codes for CASSLGTSTDTQYF. Filled out from reference TRBV5-4 and TRBJ2-3, the complete variable domain reads ETGVTQSPTHLIKTRGQQVTLRCSSQSGHNTVSWYQQALGQGPQFIFQYYREEENGRGNFPPRFSGLQFPNYSSELNVNALELDDSALYLCASSLGTSTDTQYFGPGTRLTVL.

In this sample, this clone turned up a few times. The V gene is TRBV30, the J gene TRBJ2-7; 8 bases fit TRBD1. Germline CDR1 is GTSNPN and CDR2 is SVGIG (reference sequence). The ends lost 4 bases at V and 9 bases at J; junction bases unmatched: 14. The CDR3 totals 14 residues. The CDR3 DNA is TGTGCCTGGATAGGACAGGGAAGAATCCTTGGGCAGTACTTC. It specifies CAWIGQGRILGQYF. Drawing the rest from reference TRBV30 and TRBJ2-7, the complete variable domain is SQTIHQWPATLVQPVGSPLSLECTVEGTSNPNLYWYRQAAGRGLQLLFYSVGIGQISSEVPQNLSASRPQDRQFILSSKKLLLSDSGFYLCAWIGQGRILGQYFGPGTRLTVT.

Here the CDR3 reads CASSSSPAGWVGETQYF. CDR3 DNA sequence: TGTGCCAGCAGCTCCTCGCCAGCGGGATGGGTTGGAGAGACCCAGTACTTC. The chain joins TRBV7-2 to TRBJ2-5; 7 nucleotides match TRBD2. Germline V gene lookup returns CDR1 SGHTA and CDR2 FQGNSA. The CDR3 is 17 residues long. J lost 4 bases, V lost 4 bases, and 15 bases had no gene match.

This clone was seen a few times. This chain uses TRBV10-3 with TRBJ2-5; 8 bases are shared with TRBD1. Unmatched junction bases numbered 2, after V lost 6 bases and J lost 2 bases. The CDR3 has 13 amino acids. CDR1 is ENHRY, CDR2 SYGVKD, per germline. For the CDR3, the DNA is TGTGCCATCAGGGACAGGGTACAAGAGACCCAGTACTTC. Amino acid sequence: CAIRDRVQETQYF.

In its sample, this clone was seen a few times. This chain connects TRBV5-1 to TRBJ1-2; D not resolved. V was trimmed by 1 base and J by 2 bases, leaving 18 bases between them. Germline V gene data show CDR1 as SGHRS and CDR2 as YFSETQ. The CDR3 has 17 amino acids. The CDR3 DNA sequence: TGCGCCAGCAGCTTGAATCCGGGGAGCGTTTTGAACTATGGCTACACCTTC. Translating gives CASSLNPGSVLNYGYTF.